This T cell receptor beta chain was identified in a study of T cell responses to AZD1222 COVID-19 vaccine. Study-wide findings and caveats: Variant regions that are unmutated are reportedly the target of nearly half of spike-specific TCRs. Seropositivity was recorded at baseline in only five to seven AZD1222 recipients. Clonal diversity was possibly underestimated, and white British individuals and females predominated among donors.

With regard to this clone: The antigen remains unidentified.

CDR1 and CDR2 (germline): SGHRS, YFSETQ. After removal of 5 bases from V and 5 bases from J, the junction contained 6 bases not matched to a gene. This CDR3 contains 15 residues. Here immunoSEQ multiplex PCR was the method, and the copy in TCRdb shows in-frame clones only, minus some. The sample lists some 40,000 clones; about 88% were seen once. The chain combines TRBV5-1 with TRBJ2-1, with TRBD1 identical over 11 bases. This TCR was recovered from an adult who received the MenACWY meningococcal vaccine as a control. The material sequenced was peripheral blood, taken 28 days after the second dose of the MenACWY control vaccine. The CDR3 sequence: CASRSWTGGHNEQFF. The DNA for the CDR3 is TGCGCCAGCAGATCTTGGACAGGGGGCCACAATGAGCAGTTCTTC.